The present entry profiles one T cell receptor (beta chain) with its context. The antigen it recognizes is unknown. Base quality data are lacking; no much larger clone is found one base away. This sample is drawn from a study of Siglec-9 on CD8 T cells in melanoma (dated by TCRdb to between 2018 and 2021). Turning to the overall study: The study investigated Siglec-9 expression on CD8+ T cells and the role of Siglec-9 in regulating T cells in the melanoma tumor microenvironment. The investigation overall reported the following: An effector memory CD8+ T-cell subset that appeared to accumulate within melanoma tumors was reported to be marked and regulated by Siglec-9.

Library method: the immunoSEQ multiplex PCR assay. In its TCRdb copy, this immuneACCESS table keeps in-frame sequences only and misses some clones. Where compared with another copy, unresolved V genes explain less than half of these, and the others have no known cause. The sample contains under 1,500 clones, 63% of them found a single time. The ten largest make up 17% of the sample. Sequencing was performed on Siglec-9+ CD8+ T cells sorted from blood. The sample's cell subset or site label, decoded: CD8 T cells expressing Siglec-9. The receptor comes from a human donor in good health.

The CDR3 region reads CASSRAGGPDTQYF. The base sequence is TGTGCCAGCAGTCGAGCGGGAGGGCCGGATACGCAGTATTTT. The rearrangement combines TRBV2 with TRBJ2-3, with TRBD2 matching 10 junction bases. The CDR3 runs 14 amino acids, cysteine and phenylalanine included. Only the CDR3 DNA is retained, 42 bases long and in frame from the first base. Trimming removed 5 bases from V and 6 bases from J; the gene matches leave 5 bases unexplained. In the germline V gene, CDR1 corresponds to SNHLY and CDR2 to FYNNEI. With all but the CDR3 taken from the reference TRBV2 and TRBJ2-3 genes, the full variable domain is: EPEVTQTPSHQVTQMGQEVILRCVPISNHLYFYWYRQILGQKVEFLVSFYNNEISEKSEIFDDQFSVERPDGSNFTLKIRSTKLEDSAMYFCASSRAGGPDTQYFGPGTRLTVL.